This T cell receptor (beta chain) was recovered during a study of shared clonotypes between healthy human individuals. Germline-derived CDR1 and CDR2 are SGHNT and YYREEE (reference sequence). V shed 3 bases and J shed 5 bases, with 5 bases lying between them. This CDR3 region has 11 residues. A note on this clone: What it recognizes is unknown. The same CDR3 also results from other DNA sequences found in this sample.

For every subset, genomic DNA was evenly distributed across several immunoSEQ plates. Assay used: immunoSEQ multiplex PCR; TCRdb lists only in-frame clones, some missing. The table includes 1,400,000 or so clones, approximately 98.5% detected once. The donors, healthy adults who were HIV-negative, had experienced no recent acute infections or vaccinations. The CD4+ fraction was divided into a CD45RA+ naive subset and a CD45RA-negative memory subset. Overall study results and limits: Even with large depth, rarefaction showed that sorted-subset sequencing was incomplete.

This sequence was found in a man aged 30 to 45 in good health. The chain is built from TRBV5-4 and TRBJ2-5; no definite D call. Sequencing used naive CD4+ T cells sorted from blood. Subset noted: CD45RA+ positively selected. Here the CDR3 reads CASSSWETQYF. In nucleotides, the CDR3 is TGTGCCAGCAGCTCCTGGGAGACCCAGTACTTC.